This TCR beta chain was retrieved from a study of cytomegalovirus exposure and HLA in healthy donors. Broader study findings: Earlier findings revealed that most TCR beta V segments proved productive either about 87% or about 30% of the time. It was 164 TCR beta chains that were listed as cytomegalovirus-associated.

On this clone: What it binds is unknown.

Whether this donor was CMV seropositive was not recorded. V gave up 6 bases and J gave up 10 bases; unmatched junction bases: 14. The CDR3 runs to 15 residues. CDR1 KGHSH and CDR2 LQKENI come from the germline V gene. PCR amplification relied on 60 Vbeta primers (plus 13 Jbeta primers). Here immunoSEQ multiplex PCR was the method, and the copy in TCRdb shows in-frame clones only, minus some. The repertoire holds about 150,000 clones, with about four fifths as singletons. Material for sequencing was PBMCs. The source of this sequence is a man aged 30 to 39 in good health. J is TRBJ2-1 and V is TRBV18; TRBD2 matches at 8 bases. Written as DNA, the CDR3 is TGTGCCAGCTCGTTCACGGGGGGGACTCCAAAGGAGCAGTTCTTC. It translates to CASSFTGGTPKEQFF. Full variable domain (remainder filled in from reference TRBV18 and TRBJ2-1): NAGVMQNPRHLVRRRGQEARLRCSPMKGHSHVYWYRQLPEEGLKFMVYLQKENIIDESGMPKERFSAEFPKEGPSILRIQQVVRGDSAAYFCASSFTGGTPKEQFFGPGTRLTVL.